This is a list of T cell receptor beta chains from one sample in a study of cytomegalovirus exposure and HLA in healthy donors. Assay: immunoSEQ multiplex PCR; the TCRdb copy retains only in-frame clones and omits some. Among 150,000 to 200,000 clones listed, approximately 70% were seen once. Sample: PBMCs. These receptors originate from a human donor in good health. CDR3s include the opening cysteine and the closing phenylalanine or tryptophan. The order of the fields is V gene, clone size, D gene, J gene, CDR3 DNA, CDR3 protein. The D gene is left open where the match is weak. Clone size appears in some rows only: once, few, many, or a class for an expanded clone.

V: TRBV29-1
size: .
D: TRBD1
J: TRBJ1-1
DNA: TGCAGCGTTCTCCAGGGGGCGCAGACTGAAGCTTTCTTT
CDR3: CSVLQGAQTEAFF

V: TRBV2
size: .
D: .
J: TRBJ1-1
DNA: TGTGCCAGCAGTGAAGAGTCGTCAGTTACCACTGAAGCTTTCTTT
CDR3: CASSEESSVTTEAFF

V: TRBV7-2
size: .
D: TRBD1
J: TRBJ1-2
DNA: TGTGCCAGCAGCTCGGACAGGGCGGGAGGCTACACCTTC
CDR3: CASSSDRAGGYTF

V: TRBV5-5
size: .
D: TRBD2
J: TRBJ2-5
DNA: TGTGCCAGCAGCTTGCAAGGCGGGGGGGCACACGGGGAGACCCAGTACTTC
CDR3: CASSLQGGGAHGETQYF

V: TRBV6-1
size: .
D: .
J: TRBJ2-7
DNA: TGTGCCAGCAGTGACACAGGGAGAAGGAGTTGGAGCTCCTACGAGCAGTACTTC
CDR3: CASSDTGRRSWSSYEQYF

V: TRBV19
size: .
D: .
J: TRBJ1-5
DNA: TGTGCCAGTAGTCCCCTCCTGGGGGGTGCCGCCAATCAGCCCCAGCATTTT
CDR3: CASSPLLGGAANQPQHF

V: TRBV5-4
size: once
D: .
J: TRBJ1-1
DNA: TGTGCCAGCAGCCCGACCCTGACTACCGGCCCTGAAGCTTTCTTT
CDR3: CASSPTLTTGPEAFF

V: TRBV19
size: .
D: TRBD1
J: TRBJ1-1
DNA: TGTGCCAGTAGTATAGAACAGGGGGGCCCTAGGACTGAAGCTTTCTTT
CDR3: CASSIEQGGPRTEAFF

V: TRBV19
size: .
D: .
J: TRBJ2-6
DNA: TGTGCCAGTAGTATTATCAGAGGCGGTGGGGCCAACGTCCTGACTTTC
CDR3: CASSIIRGGGANVLTF

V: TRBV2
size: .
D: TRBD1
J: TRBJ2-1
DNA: TGTGCCAGCAGTTTGGTAGGGACAGGCAATGAGCAGTTCTTC
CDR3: CASSLVGTGNEQFF

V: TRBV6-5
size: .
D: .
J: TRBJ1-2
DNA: TGTGCCAGCAGTTACAGCGAAGGGGAAGAATATGGCTACACCTTC
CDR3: CASSYSEGEEYGYTF

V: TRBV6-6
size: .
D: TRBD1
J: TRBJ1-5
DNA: TGTGCCAGCATTCAAGGGGGGCAGGGGGCTCAGCCCCAGCATTTT
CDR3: CASIQGGQGAQPQHF

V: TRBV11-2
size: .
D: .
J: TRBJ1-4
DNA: TGTGCCAGCAGGAGGGCGGAAAAACTGTTTTTT
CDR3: CASRRAEKLFF

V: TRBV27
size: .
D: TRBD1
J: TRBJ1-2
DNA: TGTGCCAGCAGTTCCCTAGGACAGGGTAACTATGGCTACACCTTC
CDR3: CASSSLGQGNYGYTF

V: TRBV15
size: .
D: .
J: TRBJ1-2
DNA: TGTGCCACCAGCAGCAAATATGGCTACACCTTC
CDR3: CATSSKYGYTF

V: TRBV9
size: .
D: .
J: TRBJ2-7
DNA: TGTGCCAGCAGCCGGGGTCTTGGGTACTCCTACGAGCAGTACTTC
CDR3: CASSRGLGYSYEQYF

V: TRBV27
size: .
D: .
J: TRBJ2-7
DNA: TGTGCCAGCAGACCTGGAGGGAACTACGAGCAGTACTTC
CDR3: CASRPGGNYEQYF

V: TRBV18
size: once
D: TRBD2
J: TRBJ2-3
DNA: TGTGCCAGCTCACCACGACTAGCGGGGGACACAGATACGCAGTATTTT
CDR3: CASSPRLAGDTDTQYF

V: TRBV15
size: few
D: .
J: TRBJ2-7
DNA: TGTGCCACCAGCAGAGTTTTAGCCTCCTACGAGCAGTACTTC
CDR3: CATSRVLASYEQYF

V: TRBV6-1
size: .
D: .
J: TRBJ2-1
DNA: TGTGCCAGCAGCCAGGGCTACAATGAGCAGTTCTTC
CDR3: CASSQGYNEQFF

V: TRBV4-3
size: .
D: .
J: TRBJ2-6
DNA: TGCGCCAGCAGCCAGGGGGCGATAACTGGGGCCAACGTCCTGACTTTC
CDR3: CASSQGAITGANVLTF

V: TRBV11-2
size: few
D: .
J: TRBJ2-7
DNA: TGTGCCAGCAGCTTAGACTCCTACGAGCAGTACTTC
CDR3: CASSLDSYEQYF

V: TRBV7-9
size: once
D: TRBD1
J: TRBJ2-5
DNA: TGTGCCAGCAGCTTAGGTACGGGACAGACGTTTCGTGAGACCCAGTACTTC
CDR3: CASSLGTGQTFRETQYF

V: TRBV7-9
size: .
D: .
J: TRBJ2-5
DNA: TGTGCCAGCAGCTTACCAAATCAAGAGACCCAGTACTTC
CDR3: CASSLPNQETQYF

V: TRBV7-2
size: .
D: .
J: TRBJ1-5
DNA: TGTGCCAGCAGCGCCCAGGGTTGGGTACAGCCCCAGCATTTT
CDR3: CASSAQGWVQPQHF

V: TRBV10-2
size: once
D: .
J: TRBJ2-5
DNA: TGCGCCAGCAGTGAGGGGAGGACCCAGTACTTC
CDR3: CASSEGRTQYF

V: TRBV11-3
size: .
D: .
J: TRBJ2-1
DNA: TGTGCCAGCAGCTTAGAGCTAGCGAGGGAGCAGTTCTTC
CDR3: CASSLELAREQFF

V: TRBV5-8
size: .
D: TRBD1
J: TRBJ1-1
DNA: TGTGCCAGCAGCTTGCAAGGGGGCGGTGAAGCTTTCTTT
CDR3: CASSLQGGGEAFF

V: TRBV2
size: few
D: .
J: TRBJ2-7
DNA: TGTGCCAGCGGGACATACTACGAGCAGTACTTC
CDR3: CASGTYYEQYF

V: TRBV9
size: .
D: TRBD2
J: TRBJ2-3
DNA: TGTGCCAGCAGCGCCCTGGCGGGGGTAGCAGATACGCAGTATTTT
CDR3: CASSALAGVADTQYF

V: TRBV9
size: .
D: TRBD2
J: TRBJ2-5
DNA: TGTGCCAGCAGCCCTGGATCTAGCGGGGGGGAACGAGAGACCCAGTACTTC
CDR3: CASSPGSSGGERETQYF

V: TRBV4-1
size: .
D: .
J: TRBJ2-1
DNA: TGCGCCAGCAGCCAAAGGGGGGGCTCCTACAATGAGCAGTTCTTC
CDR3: CASSQRGGSYNEQFF

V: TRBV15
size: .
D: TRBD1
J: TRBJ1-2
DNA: TGTGCCACCAGCAGGGGGGGACAGGACCCTCTCTACACCTTC
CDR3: CATSRGGQDPLYTF

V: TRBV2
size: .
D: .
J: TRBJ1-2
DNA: TGTGCCAGTTCCGGGCGGGGATCTAACTATGGCTACACCTTC
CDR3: CASSGRGSNYGYTF

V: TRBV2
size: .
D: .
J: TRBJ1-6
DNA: TGTGCCAGCGCGCAGGGTTTGAGTAATTCACCCCTCCACTTT
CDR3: CASAQGLSNSPLHF

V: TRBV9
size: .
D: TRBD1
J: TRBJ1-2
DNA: TGTGCCAGCAGCGTCGACAGGGGGCAGGATATTGGCTATGGCTACACCTTC
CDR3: CASSVDRGQDIGYGYTF

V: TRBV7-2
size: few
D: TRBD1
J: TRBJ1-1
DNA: TGTGCCAGCAGCTTCTCCAGGGGGCGGGAAGCTTTCTTT
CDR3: CASSFSRGREAFF

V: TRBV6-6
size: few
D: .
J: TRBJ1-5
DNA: TGTGCCAGCAGTCCCCCTGGCAATCAGCCCCAGCATTTT
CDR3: CASSPPGNQPQHF

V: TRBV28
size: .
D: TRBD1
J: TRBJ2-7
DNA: TGTGCCAGCAGAATCGGGACAGGAATCCACGAGCAGTACTTC
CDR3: CASRIGTGIHEQYF

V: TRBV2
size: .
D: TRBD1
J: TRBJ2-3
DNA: TGTGCCAGCCAAGGACAGGTTAGCACAGATACGCAGTATTTT
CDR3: CASQGQVSTDTQYF

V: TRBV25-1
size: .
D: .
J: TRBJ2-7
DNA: TGTGCCAGCAGTGAAGGAGACGAGCAGTACTTC
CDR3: CASSEGDEQYF

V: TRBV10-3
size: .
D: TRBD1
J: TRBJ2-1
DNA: TGTGCCATCAGTAACGACAGGGGAGTCAATGAGCAGTTCTTC
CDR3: CAISNDRGVNEQFF

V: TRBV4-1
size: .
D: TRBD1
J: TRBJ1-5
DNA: TGCGCCAGCAGCCAGAACAGGGGGGGCAATCAGCCCCAGCATTTT
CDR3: CASSQNRGGNQPQHF

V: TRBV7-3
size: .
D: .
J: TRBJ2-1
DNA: TGTGCCAGCAGCTCGACAGGAATCAATGAGCAGTTCTTC
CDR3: CASSSTGINEQFF

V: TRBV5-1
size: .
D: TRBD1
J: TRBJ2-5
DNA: TGCGCCAGCAGCTCCAGACAGGGACCCCAAGAGACCCAGTACTTC
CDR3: CASSSRQGPQETQYF

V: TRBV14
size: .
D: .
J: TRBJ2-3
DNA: TGTGCCAGCAGCTTCGCGAGGGGCACAGATACGCAGTATTTT
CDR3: CASSFARGTDTQYF

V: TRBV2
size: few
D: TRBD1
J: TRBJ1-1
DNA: TGTGCCAGCAGGATCGACAGGGGCGGCGAAGCTTTCTTT
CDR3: CASRIDRGGEAFF

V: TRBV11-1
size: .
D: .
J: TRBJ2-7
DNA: TGTGCCAGCAGCTTAGCGCCGGGAATAGAGCAGTACTTC
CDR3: CASSLAPGIEQYF

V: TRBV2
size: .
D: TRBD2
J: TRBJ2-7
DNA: TGTGCCAGCAGAACCAGCGGGGGGTCCTACGAGCAGTACTTC
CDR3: CASRTSGGSYEQYF

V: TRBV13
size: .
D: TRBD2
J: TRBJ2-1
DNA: TGTGCCAGCAGCACTATTAGCGGGGGGTCCTACAATGAGCAGTTCTTC
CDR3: CASSTISGGSYNEQFF

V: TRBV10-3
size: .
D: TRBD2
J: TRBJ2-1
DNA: TGTGCCATCAGTGATACTAGCGGGGGAACCTACAATGAGCAGTTCTTC
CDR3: CAISDTSGGTYNEQFF

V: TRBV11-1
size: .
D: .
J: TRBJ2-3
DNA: TGTGCCAGCAGCTTCGCAGGGTACACAGATACGCAGTATTTT
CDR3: CASSFAGYTDTQYF

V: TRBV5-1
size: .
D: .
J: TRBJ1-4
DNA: TGCGCCAGTACTACAGGGATAACTAATGAAAAACTGTTTTTT
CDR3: CASTTGITNEKLFF

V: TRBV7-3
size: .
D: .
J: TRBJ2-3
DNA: TGTGCCAGCAGCTTAGAGGCTAGCTCAGATACGCAGTATTTT
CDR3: CASSLEASSDTQYF

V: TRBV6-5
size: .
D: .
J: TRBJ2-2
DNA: TGTGCCAGCAGTTATGGTCAGGCCGGCGGGGAGCTGTTTTTT
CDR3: CASSYGQAGGELFF